This T cell receptor (beta chain) was identified in a study of blood T cell repertoires in COVID-19. About the study: Sources were T cells, B-cell-depleted T cells, or PBMCs; the material itself was cDNA or gDNA.

The CDR3 loop spans 16 amino acids. V shed 6 bases and J 5 bases; nucleotides not matched to a gene: 9. Germline V gives CDR1 LNHDA, CDR2 SQIVND (reference sequence). Original analysis: Researchers report that nucleated cell counts were estimated from reference gene primer amplification. Sequenced by immunoSEQ multiplex PCR; TCRdb stores in-frame clones only, minus some. V and J calls and clone size are given by that table; D and trimming were obtained from the DNA. The sample consists of about 36,000 clones, 78% of them appearing once. Sequencing was performed on peripheral blood. This chain links TRBV19 with TRBJ2-5; 13 bases line up with TRBD2. The receptor's source is a man aged 60 to 75 with acute or convalescent COVID-19. CDR3 sequence: CASSPIGTSGTETQYF. The CDR3 region has the DNA TGTGCCAGTAGCCCAATTGGGACTAGCGGGACGGAGACCCAGTACTTC. Based on the CDR3 plus reference TRBV19 and TRBJ2-5, the full variable domain is DGGITQSPKYLFRKEGQNVTLSCEQNLNHDAMYWYRQDPGQGLRLIYYSQIVNDFQKGDIAEGYSVSREKKESFPLTVTSAQKNPTAFYLCASSPIGTSGTETQYFGPGTRLLVL.